These T cell receptor beta chains were read from a single sample in a study of T cell responses to AZD1222 COVID-19 vaccine. The protocol was immunoSEQ multiplex PCR, while the TCRdb copy is restricted to in-frame clones and leaves out a portion. This sample has some 130,000 clones, with 91% found just once. The specimen comprised peripheral blood, sampled on day 0 of AZD1222 vaccination. Receptors originate from an adult in good health. Both conserved end residues are trimmed from each CDR3. The D gene is left open where the match is weak. Clone size is shown for a subset of rows, as once, few, many or a class of expanded clone.

j_gene: TRBJ2-2
len: 14
abundance: few
v_gene: TRBV6-6
d_gene: TRBD2
CDR3aa: ASSYRLAGNTGELF

j_gene: TRBJ2-7
len: 16
abundance: NA
v_gene: TRBV10-3
d_gene: NA
CDR3aa: AISELIDGPELTYEQY

j_gene: TRBJ1-2
len: 11
abundance: NA
v_gene: TRBV7-8
d_gene: NA
CDR3aa: ASSRGVTEGYT

j_gene: TRBJ1-2
len: 11
abundance: NA
v_gene: TRBV2
d_gene: TRBD1
CDR3aa: ASSAPTGQGYT

j_gene: TRBJ1-6
len: 11
abundance: NA
v_gene: TRBV7-3
d_gene: NA
CDR3aa: ASSNEPNSPLH

j_gene: TRBJ2-7
len: 12
abundance: NA
v_gene: TRBV5-4
d_gene: TRBD1
CDR3aa: ASSPWDRSYEQY

j_gene: TRBJ1-1
len: 13
abundance: NA
v_gene: TRBV28
d_gene: NA
CDR3aa: ASKGRRLMNTEAF

j_gene: TRBJ1-3
len: 13
abundance: few
v_gene: TRBV11-3
d_gene: NA
CDR3aa: ASSLRLSSGNTIY

j_gene: TRBJ2-7
len: 15
abundance: NA
v_gene: TRBV5-1
d_gene: TRBD2
CDR3aa: ASSLYVAGGPPSEQY

j_gene: TRBJ2-3
len: 14
abundance: once
v_gene: TRBV2
d_gene: NA
CDR3aa: ASSERVRPVTDTQY

j_gene: TRBJ2-3
len: 13
abundance: NA
v_gene: TRBV6-1
d_gene: TRBD2
CDR3aa: ASSDVGRNTDTQY

j_gene: TRBJ2-3
len: 12
abundance: NA
v_gene: TRBV6-2/TRBV6-3
d_gene: NA
CDR3aa: ASSYSPLTDTQY

j_gene: TRBJ2-5
len: 11
abundance: NA
v_gene: TRBV2
d_gene: TRBD1
CDR3aa: ASSPTGQETQY

j_gene: TRBJ2-7
len: 18
abundance: NA
v_gene: TRBV11-2
d_gene: TRBD2
CDR3aa: ASSLEPSGGAGYPGYEQY

j_gene: TRBJ2-1
len: 13
abundance: once
v_gene: TRBV6-5
d_gene: NA
CDR3aa: ASNLGHPTYNEQF

j_gene: TRBJ1-2
len: 11
abundance: NA
v_gene: TRBV7-3
d_gene: NA
CDR3aa: ASSPAGTDGYT

j_gene: TRBJ2-7
len: 12
abundance: once
v_gene: TRBV27
d_gene: NA
CDR3aa: ASSPIGASVEQY

j_gene: TRBJ2-2
len: 17
abundance: NA
v_gene: TRBV10-2
d_gene: NA
CDR3aa: ASSESYLVLSSNTGELF

j_gene: TRBJ1-1
len: 12
abundance: once
v_gene: TRBV4-3
d_gene: NA
CDR3aa: ASSQHYVNTEAF

j_gene: TRBJ2-7
len: 14
abundance: NA
v_gene: TRBV30
d_gene: TRBD2
CDR3aa: AWSGGLAGLSYEQY

j_gene: TRBJ1-2
len: 11
abundance: NA
v_gene: TRBV6-5
d_gene: NA
CDR3aa: ASSYRGLRGYT

j_gene: TRBJ2-1
len: 13
abundance: once
v_gene: TRBV7-9
d_gene: TRBD1
CDR3aa: ASSSSTAGGPEQF

j_gene: TRBJ1-5
len: 12
abundance: NA
v_gene: TRBV4-3
d_gene: NA
CDR3aa: ASSAGFSNQPQH

j_gene: TRBJ1-1
len: 10
abundance: few
v_gene: TRBV24-1
d_gene: NA
CDR3aa: ATSDHRSEAF

j_gene: TRBJ2-2
len: 7
abundance: NA
v_gene: TRBV5-1
d_gene: NA
CDR3aa: AIRGELF

j_gene: TRBJ1-2
len: 13
abundance: NA
v_gene: TRBV27
d_gene: TRBD1
CDR3aa: ASRRTGGVWDGYT

j_gene: TRBJ2-7
len: 9
abundance: once
v_gene: TRBV10-3
d_gene: NA
CDR3aa: AIKGGYEQY

j_gene: TRBJ2-3
len: 13
abundance: few
v_gene: TRBV18
d_gene: TRBD2
CDR3aa: ASSPLAGAVDTQY

j_gene: TRBJ2-5
len: 15
abundance: once
v_gene: TRBV7-7
d_gene: TRBD2
CDR3aa: ASSFTPGLAGGGTQY

j_gene: TRBJ2-7
len: 14
abundance: NA
v_gene: TRBV2
d_gene: TRBD1
CDR3aa: ASSGSGTDKPYEQY

j_gene: TRBJ2-1
len: 13
abundance: NA
v_gene: TRBV7-9
d_gene: TRBD2
CDR3aa: ASNLPSGGINEQF